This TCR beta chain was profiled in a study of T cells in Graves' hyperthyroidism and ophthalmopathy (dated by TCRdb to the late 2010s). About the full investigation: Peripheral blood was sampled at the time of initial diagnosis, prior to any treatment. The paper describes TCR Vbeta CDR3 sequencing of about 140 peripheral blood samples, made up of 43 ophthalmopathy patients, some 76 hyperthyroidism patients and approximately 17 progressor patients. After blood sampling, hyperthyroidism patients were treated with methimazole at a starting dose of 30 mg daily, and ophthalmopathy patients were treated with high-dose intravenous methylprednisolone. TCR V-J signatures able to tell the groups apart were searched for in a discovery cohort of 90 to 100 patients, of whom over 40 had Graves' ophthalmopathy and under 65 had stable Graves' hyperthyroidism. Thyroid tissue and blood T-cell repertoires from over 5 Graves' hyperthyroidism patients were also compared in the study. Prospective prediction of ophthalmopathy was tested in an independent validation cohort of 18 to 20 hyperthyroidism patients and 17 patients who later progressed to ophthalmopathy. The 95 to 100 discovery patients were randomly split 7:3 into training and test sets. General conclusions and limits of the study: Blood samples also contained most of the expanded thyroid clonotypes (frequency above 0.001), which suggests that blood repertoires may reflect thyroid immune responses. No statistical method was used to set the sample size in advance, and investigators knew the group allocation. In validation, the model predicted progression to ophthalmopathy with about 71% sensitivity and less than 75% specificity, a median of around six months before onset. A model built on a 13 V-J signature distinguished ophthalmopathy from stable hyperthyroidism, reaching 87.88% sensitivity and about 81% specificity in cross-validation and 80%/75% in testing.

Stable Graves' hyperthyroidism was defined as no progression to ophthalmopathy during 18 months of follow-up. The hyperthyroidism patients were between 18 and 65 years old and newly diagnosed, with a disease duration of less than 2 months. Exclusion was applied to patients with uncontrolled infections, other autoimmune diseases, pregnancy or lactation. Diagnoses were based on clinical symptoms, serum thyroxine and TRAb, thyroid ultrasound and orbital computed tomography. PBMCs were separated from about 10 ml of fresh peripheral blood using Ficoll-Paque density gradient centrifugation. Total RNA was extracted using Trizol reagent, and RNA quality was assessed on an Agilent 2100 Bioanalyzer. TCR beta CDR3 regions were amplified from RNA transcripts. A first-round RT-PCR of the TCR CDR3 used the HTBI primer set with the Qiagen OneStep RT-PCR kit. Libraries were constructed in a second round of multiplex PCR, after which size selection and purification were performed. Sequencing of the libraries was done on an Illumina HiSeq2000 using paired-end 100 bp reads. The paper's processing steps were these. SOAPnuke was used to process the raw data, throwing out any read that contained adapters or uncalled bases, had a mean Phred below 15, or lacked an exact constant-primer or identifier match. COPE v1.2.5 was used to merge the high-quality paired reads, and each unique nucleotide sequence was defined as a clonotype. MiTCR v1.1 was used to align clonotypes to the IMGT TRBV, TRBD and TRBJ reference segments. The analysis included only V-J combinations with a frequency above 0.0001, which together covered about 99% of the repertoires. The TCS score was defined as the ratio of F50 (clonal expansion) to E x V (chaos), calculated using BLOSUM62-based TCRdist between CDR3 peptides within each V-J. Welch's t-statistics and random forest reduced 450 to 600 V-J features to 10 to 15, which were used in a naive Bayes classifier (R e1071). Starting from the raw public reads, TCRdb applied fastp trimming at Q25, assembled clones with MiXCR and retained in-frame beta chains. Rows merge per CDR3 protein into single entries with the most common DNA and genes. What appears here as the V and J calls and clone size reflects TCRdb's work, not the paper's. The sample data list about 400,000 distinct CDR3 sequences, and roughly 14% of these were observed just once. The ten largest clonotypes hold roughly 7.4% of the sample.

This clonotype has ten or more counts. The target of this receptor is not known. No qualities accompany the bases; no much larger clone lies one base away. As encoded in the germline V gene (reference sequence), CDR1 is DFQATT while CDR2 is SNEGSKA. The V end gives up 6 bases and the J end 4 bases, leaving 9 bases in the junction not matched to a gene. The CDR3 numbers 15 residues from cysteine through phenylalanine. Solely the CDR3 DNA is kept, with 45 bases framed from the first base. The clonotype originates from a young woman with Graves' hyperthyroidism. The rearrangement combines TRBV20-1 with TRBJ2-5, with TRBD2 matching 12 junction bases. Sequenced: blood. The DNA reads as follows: TGCAGTGCACACCCACCGGGACTAGCGGGAGAGACCCAGTACTTC. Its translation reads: CSAHPPGLAGETQYF.